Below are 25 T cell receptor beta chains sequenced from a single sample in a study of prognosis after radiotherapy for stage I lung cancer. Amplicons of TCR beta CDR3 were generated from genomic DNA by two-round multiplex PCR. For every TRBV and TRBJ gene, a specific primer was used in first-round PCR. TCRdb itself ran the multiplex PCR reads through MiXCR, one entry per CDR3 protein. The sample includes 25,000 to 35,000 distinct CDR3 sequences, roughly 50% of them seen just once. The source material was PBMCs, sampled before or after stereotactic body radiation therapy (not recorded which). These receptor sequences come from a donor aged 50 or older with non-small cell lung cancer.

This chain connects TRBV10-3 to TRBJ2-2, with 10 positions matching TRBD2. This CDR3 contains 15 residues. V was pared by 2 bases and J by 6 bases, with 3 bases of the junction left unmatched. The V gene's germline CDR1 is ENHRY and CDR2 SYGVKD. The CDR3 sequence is CAISETSGRAGELFF. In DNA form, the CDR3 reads TGTGCCATCAGTGAGACGAGCGGGAGGGCCGGGGAGCTGTTTTTT.

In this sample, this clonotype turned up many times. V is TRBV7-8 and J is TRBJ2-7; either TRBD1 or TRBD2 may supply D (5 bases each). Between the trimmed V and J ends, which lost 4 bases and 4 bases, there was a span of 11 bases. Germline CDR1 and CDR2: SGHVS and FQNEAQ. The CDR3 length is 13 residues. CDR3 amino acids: CASSSQGGYEQYF. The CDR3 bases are TGTGCCAGCAGCTCCCAGGGCGGGTACGAGCAGTACTTC.

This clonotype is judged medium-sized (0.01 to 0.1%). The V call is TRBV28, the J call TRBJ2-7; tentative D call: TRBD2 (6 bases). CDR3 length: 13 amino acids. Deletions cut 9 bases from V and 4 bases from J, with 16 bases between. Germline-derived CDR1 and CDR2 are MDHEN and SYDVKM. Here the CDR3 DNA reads TGTGCCAGTCTTGGGGGGATAGCGTACGAGCAGTACTTC. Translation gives CASLGGIAYEQYF.

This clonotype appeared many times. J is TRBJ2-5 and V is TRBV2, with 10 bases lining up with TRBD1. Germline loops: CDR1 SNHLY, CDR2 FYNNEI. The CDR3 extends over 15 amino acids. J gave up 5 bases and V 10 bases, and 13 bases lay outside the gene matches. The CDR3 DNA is TGTGCCACCCGGGACAGGGGTCCCCAGCGGGAGACCCAGTACTTC. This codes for CATRDRGPQRETQYF.

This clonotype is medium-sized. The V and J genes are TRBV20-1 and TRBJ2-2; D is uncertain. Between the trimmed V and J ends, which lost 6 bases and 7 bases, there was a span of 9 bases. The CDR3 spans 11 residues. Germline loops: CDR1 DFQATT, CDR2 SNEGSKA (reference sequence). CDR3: CSARSVGELFF. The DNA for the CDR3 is TGCAGTGCGCGGTCGGTCGGGGAGCTGTTTTTT.

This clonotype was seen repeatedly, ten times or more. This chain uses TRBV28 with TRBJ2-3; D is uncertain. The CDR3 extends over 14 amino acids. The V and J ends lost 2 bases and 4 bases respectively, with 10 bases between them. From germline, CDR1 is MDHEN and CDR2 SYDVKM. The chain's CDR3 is CASSLRGGSDTQYF. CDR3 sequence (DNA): TGTGCCAGCAGTTTAAGAGGTGGGTCAGATACGCAGTATTTT.

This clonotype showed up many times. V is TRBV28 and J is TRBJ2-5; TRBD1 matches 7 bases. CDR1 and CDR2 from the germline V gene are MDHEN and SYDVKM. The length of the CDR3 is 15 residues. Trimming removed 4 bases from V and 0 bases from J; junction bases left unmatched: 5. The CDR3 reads CASSSPDRDQETQYF. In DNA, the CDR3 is TGTGCCAGCAGTTCACCCGACAGGGACCAAGAGACCCAGTACTTC.

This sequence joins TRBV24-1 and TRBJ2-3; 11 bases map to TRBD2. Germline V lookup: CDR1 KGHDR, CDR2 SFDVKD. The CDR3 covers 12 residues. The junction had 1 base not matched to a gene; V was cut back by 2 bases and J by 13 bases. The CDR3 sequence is CATSDSSGGKYF. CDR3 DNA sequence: TGTGCCACCAGTGATTCTAGCGGGGGGAAGTATTTT.

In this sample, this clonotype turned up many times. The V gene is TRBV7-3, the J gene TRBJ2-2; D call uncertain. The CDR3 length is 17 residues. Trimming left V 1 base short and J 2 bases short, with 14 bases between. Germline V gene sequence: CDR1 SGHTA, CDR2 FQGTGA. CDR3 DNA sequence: TGTGCCAGCAGCTTAAATAGTATAGTAATAAACACCGGGGAGCTGTTTTTT. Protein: CASSLNSIVINTGELFF.

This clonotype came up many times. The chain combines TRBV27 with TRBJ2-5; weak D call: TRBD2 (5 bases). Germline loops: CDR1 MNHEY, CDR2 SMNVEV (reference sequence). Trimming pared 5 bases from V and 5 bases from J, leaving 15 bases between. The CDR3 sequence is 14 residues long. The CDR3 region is CASSDPGGGETQYF. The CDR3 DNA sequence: TGTGCCAGCAGTGACCCGGGTGGCGGGGAGACCCAGTACTTC.

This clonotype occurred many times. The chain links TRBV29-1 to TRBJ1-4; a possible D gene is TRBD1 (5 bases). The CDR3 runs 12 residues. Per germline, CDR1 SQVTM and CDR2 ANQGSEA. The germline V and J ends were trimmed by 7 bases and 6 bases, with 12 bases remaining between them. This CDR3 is CSGGRADEKLFF. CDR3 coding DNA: TGCAGCGGGGGCAGGGCTGATGAAAAACTGTTTTTT.

CDR3 DNA sequence: TGTGCCAGCAGTTTGAGGGCAAGTTGCGGCTACACCTTC. Encoded protein: CASSLRASCGYTF. The chain couples TRBV27 to TRBJ1-2; D call uncertain. Looked up from germline, CDR1 is MNHEY and CDR2 is SMNVEV (reference sequence). With 3 bases removed from V and 8 bases from J, the gap between germline ends came to 13 bases. CDR3 size: 13 residues.

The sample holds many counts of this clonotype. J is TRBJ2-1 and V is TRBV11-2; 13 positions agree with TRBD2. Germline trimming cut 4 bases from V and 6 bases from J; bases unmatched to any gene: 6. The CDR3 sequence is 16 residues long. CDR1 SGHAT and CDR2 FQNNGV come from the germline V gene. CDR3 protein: CASSSQLAGGPNEQFF. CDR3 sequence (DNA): TGTGCCAGCAGCTCGCAACTAGCGGGAGGGCCCAATGAGCAGTTCTTC.

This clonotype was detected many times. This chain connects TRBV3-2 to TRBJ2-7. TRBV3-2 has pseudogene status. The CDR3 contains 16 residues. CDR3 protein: CASSQEFRVFPYEQYF. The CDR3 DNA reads TGTGCCAGCAGCCAAGAATTTCGGGTATTCCCTTACGAGCAGTACTTC.

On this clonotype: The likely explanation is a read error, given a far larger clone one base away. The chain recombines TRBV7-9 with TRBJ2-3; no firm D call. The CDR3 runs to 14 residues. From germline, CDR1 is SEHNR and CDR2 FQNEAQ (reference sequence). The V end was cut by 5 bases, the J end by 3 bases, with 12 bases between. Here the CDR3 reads CASSQDGATDTQYF. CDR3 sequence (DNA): TGTGCCAGCAGCCAGGACGGTGCAACAGATACGCAGTATTTT.

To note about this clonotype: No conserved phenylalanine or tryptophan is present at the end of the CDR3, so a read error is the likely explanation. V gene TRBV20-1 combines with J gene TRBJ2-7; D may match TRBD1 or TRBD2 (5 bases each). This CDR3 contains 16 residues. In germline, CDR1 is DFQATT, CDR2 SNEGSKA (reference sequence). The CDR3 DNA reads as TGCAGTGCTAGTCCCCAGAGGGAGACAGACTCCTACGATCAGTACTCC. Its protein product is CSASPQRETDSYDQYS.

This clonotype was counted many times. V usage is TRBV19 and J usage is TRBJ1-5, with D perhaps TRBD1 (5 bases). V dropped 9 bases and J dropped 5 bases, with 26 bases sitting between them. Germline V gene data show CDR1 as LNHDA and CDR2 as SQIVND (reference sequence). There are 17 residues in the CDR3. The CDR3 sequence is CARPLLTGPQGDQPQHF. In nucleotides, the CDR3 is TGTGCCAGACCTCTTCTAACGGGCCCGCAGGGCGATCAGCCCCAGCATTTT. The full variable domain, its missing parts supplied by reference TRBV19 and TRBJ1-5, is DGGITQSPKYLFRKEGQNVTLSCEQNLNHDAMYWYRQDPGQGLRLIYYSQIVNDFQKGDIAEGYSVSREKKESFPLTVTSAQKNPTAFYLCARPLLTGPQGDQPQHFGDGTRLSIL.

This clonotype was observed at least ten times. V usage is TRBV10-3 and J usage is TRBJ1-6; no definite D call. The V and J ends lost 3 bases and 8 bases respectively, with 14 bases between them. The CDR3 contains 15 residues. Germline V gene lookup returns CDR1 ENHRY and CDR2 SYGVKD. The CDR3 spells CAISDSEIRDSPLHF. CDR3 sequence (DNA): TGTGCCATCAGTGACTCGGAAATTAGGGATTCACCCCTCCACTTT.

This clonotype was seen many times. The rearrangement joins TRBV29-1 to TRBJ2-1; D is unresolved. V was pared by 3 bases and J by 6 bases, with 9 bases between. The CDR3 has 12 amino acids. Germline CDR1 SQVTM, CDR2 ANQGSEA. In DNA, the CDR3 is TGCAGCGTTGATTTCAGACTCAATGAGCAGTTCTTC. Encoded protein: CSVDFRLNEQFF.

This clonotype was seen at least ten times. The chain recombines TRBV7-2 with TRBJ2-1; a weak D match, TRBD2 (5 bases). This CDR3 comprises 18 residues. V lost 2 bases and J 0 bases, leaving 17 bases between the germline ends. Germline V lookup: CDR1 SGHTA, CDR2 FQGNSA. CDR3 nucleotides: TGTGCCAGCAGCTTACAGCCTGGACTGTTGAGCTCCTACAATGAGCAGTTCTTC. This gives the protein CASSLQPGLLSSYNEQFF.

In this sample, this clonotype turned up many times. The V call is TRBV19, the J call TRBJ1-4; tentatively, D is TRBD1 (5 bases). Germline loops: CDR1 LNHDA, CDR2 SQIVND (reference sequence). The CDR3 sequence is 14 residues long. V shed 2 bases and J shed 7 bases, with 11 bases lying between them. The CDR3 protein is CASSITGQGEKLFF. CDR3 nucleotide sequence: TGTGCCAGTAGTATAACGGGGCAGGGTGAAAAACTGTTTTTT.

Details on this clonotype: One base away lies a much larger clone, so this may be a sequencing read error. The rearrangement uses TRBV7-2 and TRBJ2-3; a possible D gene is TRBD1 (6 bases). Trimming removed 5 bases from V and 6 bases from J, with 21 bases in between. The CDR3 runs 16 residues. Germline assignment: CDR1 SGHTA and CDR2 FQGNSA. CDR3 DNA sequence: TGTGCCAGCAGCCATTCTTCGCAGGGGATCAGGGATACGCAGTATTTT. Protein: CASSHSSQGIRDTQYF. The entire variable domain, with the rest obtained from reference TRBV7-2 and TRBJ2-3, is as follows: GAGVSQSPSNKVTEKGKDVELRCDPISGHTALYWYRQSLGQGLEFLIYFQGNSAPDKSGLPSDRFSAERTGGSVSTLTIQRTQQEDSAVYLCASSHSSQGIRDTQYFGPGTRLTVL.

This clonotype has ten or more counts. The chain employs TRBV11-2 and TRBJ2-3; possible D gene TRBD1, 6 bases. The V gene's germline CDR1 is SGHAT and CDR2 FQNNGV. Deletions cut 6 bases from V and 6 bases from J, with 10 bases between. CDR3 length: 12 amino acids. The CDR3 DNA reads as TGTGCCAGCAGGAAGGGGGTTGATACGCAGTATTTT. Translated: CASRKGVDTQYF.

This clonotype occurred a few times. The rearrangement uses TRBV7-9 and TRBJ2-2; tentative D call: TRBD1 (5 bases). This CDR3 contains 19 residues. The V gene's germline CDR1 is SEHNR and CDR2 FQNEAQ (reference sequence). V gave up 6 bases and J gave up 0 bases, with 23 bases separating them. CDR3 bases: TGTGCCAGCAGTTCAAACCGCGCAGGGCTAGGTGCGAACACCGGGGAGCTGTTTTTT. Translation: CASSSNRAGLGANTGELFF. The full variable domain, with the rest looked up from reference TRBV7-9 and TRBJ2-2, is DTGVSQNPRHKITKRGQNVTFRCDPISEHNRLYWYRQTLGQGPEFLTYFQNEAQLEKSRLLSDRFSAERPKGSFSTLEIQRTEQGDSAMYLCASSSNRAGLGANTGELFFGEGSRLTVL.

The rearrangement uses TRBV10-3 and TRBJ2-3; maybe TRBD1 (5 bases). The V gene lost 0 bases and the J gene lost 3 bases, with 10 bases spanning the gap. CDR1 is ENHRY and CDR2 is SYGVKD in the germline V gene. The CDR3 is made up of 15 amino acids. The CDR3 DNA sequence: TGTGCCATCAGTGAGTCATCAGGGAAAACAGATACGCAGTATTTT. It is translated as CAISESSGKTDTQYF.